Below are 4 T cell receptor beta chains sequenced from a single sample in a study of control samples from healthy donors and cancer patients. Some clones are missing from TCRdb's copy, which holds only in-frame ones; the method was immunoSEQ multiplex PCR. In the table there are 85,000 to 100,000 clones, 80% to 95% of which are singletons. The sample taken for sequencing was blood. These receptors came from a man aged 18 to 35 in good health.

The gene calls are TRBV28 and TRBJ1-2, with 7 bases identical to TRBD1. V was clipped by 6 bases and J by 2 bases; unmatched bases: 12. CDR3 length: 16 amino acids. The germline gives CDR1 MDHEN, CDR2 SYDVKM. CDR3 in amino acids: CASSALGTATNYGYTF. CDR3 DNA: TGTGCCAGCAGCGCACTCGGGACAGCGACGAACTATGGCTACACCTTC.

This clone showed up just once. The rearrangement joins TRBV4-1 to TRBJ2-3, with 10 bases lining up with TRBD2. CDR1 is MGHRA, CDR2 YSYEKL, per germline. The CDR3 sequence is 18 residues long. V shed 4 bases and J 3 bases; nucleotides not matched to a gene: 13. CDR3 bases: TGCGCCAGCAGCCCGTCCGGTCTGCATAGCGGGGGGACAGATACGCAGTATTTT. This sequence encodes CASSPSGLHSGGTDTQYF.

About this clone itself: Relative to the germline gene, one junction end is altered; a read error may explain this. V and J are TRBV30 and TRBJ1-2, with no clear D. The CDR3 consists of 11 residues. Germline V CDR1 and CDR2: GTSNPN, SVGIG (reference sequence). The CDR3, as DNA: TGTGCCTGTAGTGCTAACTATGGCTACACCTTC. Amino acids: CACSANYGYTF.

The rearrangement joins TRBV4-1 to TRBJ2-3, with D possibly TRBD2 on 7 matching bases. The V end lost 1 base, the J end lost 11 bases, and 22 bases lay between the germline ends. The CDR3 runs to 16 residues. CDR1 is MGHRA, CDR2 YSYEKL, per germline. The CDR3 region has the DNA TGCGCCAGCAGCCAAGCCCGCTCGGGGGGCGGCTCTGGGCAGTATTTT. The encoded protein is CASSQARSGGGSGQYF.